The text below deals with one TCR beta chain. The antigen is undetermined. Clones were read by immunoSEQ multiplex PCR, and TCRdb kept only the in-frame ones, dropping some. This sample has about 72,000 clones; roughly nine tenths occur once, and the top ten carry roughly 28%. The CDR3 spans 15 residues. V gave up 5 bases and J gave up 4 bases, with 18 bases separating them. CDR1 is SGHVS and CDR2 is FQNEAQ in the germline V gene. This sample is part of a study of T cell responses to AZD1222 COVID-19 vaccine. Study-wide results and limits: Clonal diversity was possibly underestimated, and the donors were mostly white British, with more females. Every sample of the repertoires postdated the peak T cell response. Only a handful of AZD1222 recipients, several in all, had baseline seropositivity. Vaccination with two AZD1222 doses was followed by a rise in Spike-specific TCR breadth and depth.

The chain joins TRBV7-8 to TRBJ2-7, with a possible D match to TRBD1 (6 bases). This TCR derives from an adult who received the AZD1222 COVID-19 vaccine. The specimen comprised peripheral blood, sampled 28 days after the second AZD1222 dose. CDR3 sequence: CASSPRGGHLYEQYF. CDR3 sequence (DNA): TGTGCCAGCAGCCCCCGAGGGGGACACCTTTACGAGCAGTACTTC.